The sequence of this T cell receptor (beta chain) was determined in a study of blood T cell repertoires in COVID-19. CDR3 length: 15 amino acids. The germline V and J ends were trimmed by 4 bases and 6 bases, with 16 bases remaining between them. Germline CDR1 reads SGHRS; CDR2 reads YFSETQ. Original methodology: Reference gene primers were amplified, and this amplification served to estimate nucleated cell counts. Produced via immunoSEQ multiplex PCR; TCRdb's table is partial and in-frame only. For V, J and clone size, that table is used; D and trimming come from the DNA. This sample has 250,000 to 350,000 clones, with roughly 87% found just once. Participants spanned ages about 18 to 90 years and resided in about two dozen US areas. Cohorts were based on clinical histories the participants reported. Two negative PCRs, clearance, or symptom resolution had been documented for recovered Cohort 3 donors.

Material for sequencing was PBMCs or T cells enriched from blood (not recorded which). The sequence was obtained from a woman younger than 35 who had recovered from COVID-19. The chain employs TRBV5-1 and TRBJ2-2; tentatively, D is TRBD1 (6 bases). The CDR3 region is CASSVVSGQPGELFF. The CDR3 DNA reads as TGCGCCAGCAGCGTTGTTTCGGGACAACCCGGGGAGCTGTTTTTT.